This passage covers 18 T cell receptor beta chains from one sample sequenced in a study of early T cells in non-severe SARS-CoV-2 infection. Via MiXCR, TCRdb re-called the 5' RACE reads, giving one row per CDR3 protein. The repertoire holds approximately 62,000 distinct CDR3 sequences, with under 15% as singletons. The sample consisted of whole blood. The receptors here all came from an adult who was a healthcare worker with PCR-confirmed SARS-CoV-2 infection or an uninfected control (not recorded which).

This clonotype was seen a few times. The J gene is TRBJ2-3, the V gene TRBV11-2; D unclear. This CDR3 comprises 13 residues. Germline CDR1 is SGHAT and CDR2 is FQNNGV. V was pared by 1 base and J by 4 bases, with 6 bases between. The CDR3 DNA reads TGTGCCAGCAGCTTAGGAGTTTCAGATACGCAGTATTTT. It codes for CASSLGVSDTQYF.

This clonotype occurred a few times. For the CDR3, the DNA is TGTGCCAGCAGTTTAGGGCAGCTCTACGAGCAGTACTTC. It encodes CASSLGQLYEQYF. The chain is built from TRBV12-3 or TRBV12-4 and TRBJ2-7; D is uncertain. This CDR3 has 13 residues. V was trimmed by 1 base and J by 3 bases, leaving 7 bases between them.

This clonotype was seen many times. The CDR3 here is CASSSLSQHQETQYF. Here the CDR3 DNA reads TGTGCCAGCAGTTCCCTGAGCCAGCACCAAGAGACCCAGTACTTC. The chain joins TRBV28 to TRBJ2-5; D gene ambiguous. Trimming took 4 bases from V and 0 from J, leaving 12 bases between them. The germline gives CDR1 MDHEN, CDR2 SYDVKM. CDR3 length equals 15 residues. The entire variable domain, with the rest obtained from reference TRBV28 and TRBJ2-5, is as follows: DVKVTQSSRYLVKRTGEKVFLECVQDMDHENMFWYRQDPGLGLRLIYFSYDVKMKEKGDIPEGYSVSREKKERFSLILESASTNQTSMYLCASSSLSQHQETQYFGPGTRLLVL.

This clonotype was picked up a small number of times. The chain joins TRBV6-5 to TRBJ2-1; the match to TRBD1 covers 12 bases. CDR3 length: 15 residues. Germline CDR1 MNHEY, CDR2 SVGAGI. J was trimmed by 12 bases and V by 0 bases; bases with no gene match: 6. The CDR3, as DNA: TGTGCCAGCAGTTACTCGCCGGGACAGGGGGCCGGGCAGTTCTTC. The encoded protein is CASSYSPGQGAGQFF.

The rearrangement joins TRBV12-3 or TRBV12-4 to TRBJ1-2; TRBD1 aligns across 8 bases. The CDR3 is made up of 14 amino acids. J gave up 4 bases and V 3 bases, and 4 bases lay outside the gene matches. CDR3 bases: TGTGCCAGCAGTTTTGGACAGGGTCTCTATGGCTACACCTTC. Residues: CASSFGQGLYGYTF.

This chain links TRBV28 with TRBJ2-7, with 10 bases lining up with TRBD2. CDR3 length equals 16 residues. Germline lookup yields CDR1 MDHEN and CDR2 SYDVKM. J gave up 2 bases and V 2 bases, and 6 bases lay outside the gene matches. CDR3 protein: CASSLPFGLAAYEQYF. The CDR3 DNA sequence: TGTGCCAGCAGTTTACCCTTTGGACTAGCGGCCTACGAGCAGTACTTC.

Only a few counts were recorded for this clonotype. The V call is TRBV5-4, the J call TRBJ2-1; 7 bases match TRBD2. The CDR3 is 14 residues long. Trimming cost V 0 bases and J 7 bases; bases outside gene matches: 4. The germline gives CDR1 SGHNT, CDR2 YYREEE (reference sequence). DNA of the CDR3: TGTGCCAGCAGCTTGGTAGCGGGCAATAATGAGCAGTTCTTC. It specifies CASSLVAGNNEQFF. The whole variable domain, remainder taken from reference TRBV5-4 and TRBJ2-1, is ETGVTQSPTHLIKTRGQQVTLRCSSQSGHNTVSWYQQALGQGPQFIFQYYREEENGRGNFPPRFSGLQFPNYSSELNVNALELDDSALYLCASSLVAGNNEQFFGPGTRLTVL.

The chain uses TRBV14 and TRBJ1-2; no clear D. Germline-derived CDR1 and CDR2 are SGHDN and FVKESK. The CDR3 sequence is 14 residues long. The V and J ends lost 3 bases and 5 bases respectively, with 13 bases between them. CDR3 DNA sequence: TGTGCCAGCAGCCAGGCCGGAGTGGGGTATGGCTACACCTTC. Residues: CASSQAGVGYGYTF.

This clonotype came up a few times. The V and J genes are TRBV27 and TRBJ2-7, with a possible D match to TRBD2 (5 bases). The V gene lost 7 bases and the J gene lost 5 bases, with 18 bases spanning the gap. Germline CDR1 and CDR2: MNHEY and SMNVEV (reference sequence). The CDR3 is made up of 14 amino acids. The CDR3 is CASTKFGIANEQYF. The CDR3 DNA is TGTGCCAGCACCAAGTTTGGTATAGCGAACGAGCAGTACTTC.

This clonotype was counted many times. This chain connects TRBV18 to TRBJ1-1; D is undetermined. The CDR3 runs to 15 residues. V lost 2 bases, J lost 0 bases, and 10 bases lay in between. Per the germline V gene, CDR1 is KGHSH and CDR2 is LQKENI. This chain's CDR3 is CASSPRAGLNTEAFF. CDR3 bases: TGTGCCAGCTCACCAAGGGCAGGATTGAACACTGAAGCTTTCTTT. The whole variable domain, remainder taken from reference TRBV18 and TRBJ1-1, is NAGVMQNPRHLVRRRGQEARLRCSPMKGHSHVYWYRQLPEEGLKFMVYLQKENIIDESGMPKERFSAEFPKEGPSILRIQQVVRGDSAAYFCASSPRAGLNTEAFFGQGTRLTVV.

This clonotype was seen a handful of times. In DNA, the CDR3 is TGTGCCAGCATACGGGGGCCGACGAACACCGGGGAGCTGTTTTTT. Translation gives CASIRGPTNTGELFF. This chain joins TRBV6-1 and TRBJ2-2; D assignment may be TRBD1 or TRBD2 (6 bases each). The CDR3 spans 15 residues. The germline CDR1 and CDR2 sequences are MNHNS and SASEGT. With 7 bases removed from V and 0 bases from J, the gap between germline ends came to 12 bases.

A few counts support this clonotype. The V gene is TRBV6-6, the J gene TRBJ2-1; 8 positions match TRBD1. The V gene end was trimmed by 0 bases and the J gene end by 6 bases; junction bases not matched to a gene: 13. The germline CDR1 and CDR2 sequences are MNHNY and SVGAGI (reference sequence). The CDR3 loop spans 18 amino acids. The CDR3 sequence: CASSYSIENRGAGNEQFF. DNA for the CDR3: TGTGCCAGCAGTTACTCGATCGAGAACAGGGGGGCGGGCAATGAGCAGTTCTTC.

The chain uses TRBV10-2 and TRBJ2-1; 14 nucleotides agree with TRBD2. V gave up 4 bases and J gave up 8 bases; unmatched junction bases: 4. The CDR3 contains 15 residues. Germline V gene sequence: CDR1 WSHSY, CDR2 SAAADI. In nucleotides, the CDR3 is TGCGCCAGCAGTGCGTGGGGACTAGCGGGAGATGAGCAGTTCTTC. Protein: CASSAWGLAGDEQFF.

J is TRBJ2-5 and V is TRBV5-1, with a weak D call TRBD1 (5 bases). CDR3 length equals 13 residues. The V end was cut by 4 bases, the J end by 3 bases, with 10 bases between. Germline V gene lookup returns CDR1 SGHRS and CDR2 YFSETQ. CDR3 in amino acids: CASSITGEETQYF. In DNA form, the CDR3 reads TGCGCCAGCAGCATAACAGGAGAAGAGACCCAGTACTTC.

The chain couples TRBV29-1 to TRBJ2-7, with 8 bases that match TRBD2. The germline CDR1 and CDR2 sequences are SQVTM and ANQGSEA. Losses at the gene ends were 5 bases for V and 4 bases for J; bases not matched to a gene: 10. The CDR3 has 14 residues. CDR3 residues: CSVKSGLAQYEQYF. As DNA, the CDR3 is TGCAGCGTTAAGAGCGGACTAGCCCAATACGAGCAGTACTTC.

V and J are TRBV12-3 or TRBV12-4 and TRBJ2-3; the match to TRBD2 covers 8 bases. This CDR3 comprises 17 residues. The V gene end was trimmed by 2 bases and the J gene end by 3 bases; junction bases not matched to a gene: 10. CDR3 region: CASSLPPSGRLTDTQYF. The DNA for the CDR3 is TGTGCCAGCAGTTTACCCCCCAGCGGGAGATTAACAGATACGCAGTATTTT.

By sample share, this clonotype is medium-sized (0.01 to 0.1%). The rearrangement uses TRBV29-1 and TRBJ1-4; D is possibly TRBD1 (5 bases). The germline gives CDR1 SQVTM, CDR2 ANQGSEA. This CDR3 is 12 amino acids long. V was clipped by 7 bases and J by 0 bases, with 6 bases between them. As DNA, the CDR3 is TGCAGCGCAGGGACAACTAATGAAAAACTGTTTTTT. Translating it yields CSAGTTNEKLFF.

This clonotype was counted many times. The CDR3 coding sequence is TGTGCCAGCAGCCAAGCAGGGGGCGCGTTCGATGGCTACACCTTC. Translated: CASSQAGGAFDGYTF. The rearrangement links TRBV3-1 to TRBJ1-2; 8 bases agree with TRBD1. V shed 1 base, J shed 6 bases, and the junction held 7 bases outside the gene matches. Germline lookup yields CDR1 LGHDT and CDR2 YNNKEL (reference sequence). The CDR3 extends over 15 amino acids.